This entry concerns a single T cell receptor beta chain. The antigen remains undetermined. The table came from immunoSEQ multiplex PCR; TCRdb's copy has only in-frame clones and leaves some out. The sample holds 72,000 or so clones, approximately 84% seen once. The data derive from a study of OX40 agonist ivuxolimab in advanced cancers. General observations from the study: Not determined was the antigen specificity of the expanded peripheral T cells. Mean expanded clone counts were higher in CD8+ than CD4+ T cells.

The sequence derives from an adult with an advanced solid tumor such as melanoma, head and neck, liver or kidney cancer. The source material was CD4+ or CD8+ T cells sorted from blood, sampled in a trial of the OX40 agonist ivuxolimab.

The CDR3 spells CASSQTGGNTIYF. The CDR3 coding sequence is TGTGCCAGCAGCCAAACAGGTGGAAACACCATATATTTT. This chain links TRBV7-2 with TRBJ1-3, with a possible D match to TRBD1 (5 bases). V was clipped by 5 bases and J by 3 bases, with 8 bases between them. The CDR3 runs to 13 residues. Germline CDR1 and CDR2: SGHTA and FQGNSA.